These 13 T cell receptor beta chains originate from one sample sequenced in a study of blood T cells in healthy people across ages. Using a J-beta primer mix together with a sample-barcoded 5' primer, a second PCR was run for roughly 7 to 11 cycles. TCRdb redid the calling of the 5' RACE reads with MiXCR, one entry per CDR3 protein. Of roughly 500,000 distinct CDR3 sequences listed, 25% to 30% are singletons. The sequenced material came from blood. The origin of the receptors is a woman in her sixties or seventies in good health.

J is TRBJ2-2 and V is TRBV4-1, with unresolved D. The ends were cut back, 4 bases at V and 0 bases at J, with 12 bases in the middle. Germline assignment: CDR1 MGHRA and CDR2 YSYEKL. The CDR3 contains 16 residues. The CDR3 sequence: CASSPYRISNTGELFF. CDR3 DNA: TGCGCCAGCAGCCCCTACAGAATTTCGAACACCGGGGAGCTGTTTTTT.

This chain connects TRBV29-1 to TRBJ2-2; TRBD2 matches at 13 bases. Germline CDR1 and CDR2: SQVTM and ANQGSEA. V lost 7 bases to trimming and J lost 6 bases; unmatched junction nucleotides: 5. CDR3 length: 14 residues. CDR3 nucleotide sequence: TGCAGCGCCCGGACTAGCGGGGGCCCCGGGGAGCTGTTTTTT. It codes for CSARTSGGPGELFF.

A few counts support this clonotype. Written as DNA, the CDR3 is TGTGCCAGCAGTTTACGCAGCTTTAATGAAAAACTGTTTTTT. Protein product: CASSLRSFNEKLFF. V gene TRBV12-3 or TRBV12-4 combines with J gene TRBJ1-4; D is uncertain. V was cut by 2 bases and J by 4 bases, with 8 bases left in between. The CDR3 sequence is 14 residues long.

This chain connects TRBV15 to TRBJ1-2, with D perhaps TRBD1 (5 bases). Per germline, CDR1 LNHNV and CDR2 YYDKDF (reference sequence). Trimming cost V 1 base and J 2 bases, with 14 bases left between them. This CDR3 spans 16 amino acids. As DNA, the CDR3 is TGTGCCACCAGCAGAGCCCCCCAGGGCCCCAACTATGGCTACACCTTC. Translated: CATSRAPQGPNYGYTF. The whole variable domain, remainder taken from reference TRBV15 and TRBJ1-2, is DAMVIQNPRYQVTQFGKPVTLSCSQTLNHNVMYWYQQKSSQAPKLLFHYYDKDFNNEADTPDNFQSRRPNTSFCFLDIRSPGLGDTAMYLCATSRAPQGPNYGYTFGSGTRLTVV.

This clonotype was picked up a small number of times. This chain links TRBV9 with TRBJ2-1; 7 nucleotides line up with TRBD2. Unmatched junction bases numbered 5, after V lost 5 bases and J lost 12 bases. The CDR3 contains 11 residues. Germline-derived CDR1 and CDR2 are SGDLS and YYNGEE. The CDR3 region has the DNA TGTGCCAGCAGTTCCTCGGGGGGGCAGTTCTTC. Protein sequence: CASSSSGGQFF.

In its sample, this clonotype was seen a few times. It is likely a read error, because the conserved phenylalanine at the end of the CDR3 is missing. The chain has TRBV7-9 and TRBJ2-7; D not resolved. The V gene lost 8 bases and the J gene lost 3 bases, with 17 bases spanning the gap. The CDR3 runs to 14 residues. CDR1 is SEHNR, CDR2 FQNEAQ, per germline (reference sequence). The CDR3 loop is CASRGQENNYEQYL. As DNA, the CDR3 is TGTGCCAGCCGTGGGCAGGAAAATAACTACGAGCAGTACCTC.

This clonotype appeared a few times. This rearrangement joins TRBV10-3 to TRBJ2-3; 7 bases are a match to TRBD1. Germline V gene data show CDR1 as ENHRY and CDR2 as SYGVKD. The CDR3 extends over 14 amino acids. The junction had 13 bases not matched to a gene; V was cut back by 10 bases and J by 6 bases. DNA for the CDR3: TGTGCCACCAGAGGGACAGATCGTGGGGATACGCAGTATTTT. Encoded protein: CATRGTDRGDTQYF.

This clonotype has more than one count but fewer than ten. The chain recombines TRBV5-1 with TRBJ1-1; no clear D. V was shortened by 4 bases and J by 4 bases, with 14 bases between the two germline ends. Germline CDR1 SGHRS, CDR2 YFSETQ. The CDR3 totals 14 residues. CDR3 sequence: CASSPDGRPTEAFF. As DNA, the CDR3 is TGCGCCAGCAGCCCAGATGGAAGGCCCACTGAAGCTTTCTTT.

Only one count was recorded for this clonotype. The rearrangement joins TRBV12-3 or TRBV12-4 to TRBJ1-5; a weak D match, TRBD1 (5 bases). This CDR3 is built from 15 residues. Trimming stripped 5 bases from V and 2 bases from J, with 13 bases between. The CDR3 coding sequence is TGTGCCAGCAGTCCGGGGGGTCCGGGCAATCAGCCCCAGCATTTT. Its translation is CASSPGGPGNQPQHF.

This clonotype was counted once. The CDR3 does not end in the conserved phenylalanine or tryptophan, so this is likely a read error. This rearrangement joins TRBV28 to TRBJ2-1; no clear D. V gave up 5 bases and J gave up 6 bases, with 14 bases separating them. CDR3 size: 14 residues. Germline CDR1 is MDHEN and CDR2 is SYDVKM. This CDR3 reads CASSPTAFTNEQFL. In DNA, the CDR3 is TGTGCCAGCAGTCCAACCGCCTTTACCAATGAGCAGTTCTTG.

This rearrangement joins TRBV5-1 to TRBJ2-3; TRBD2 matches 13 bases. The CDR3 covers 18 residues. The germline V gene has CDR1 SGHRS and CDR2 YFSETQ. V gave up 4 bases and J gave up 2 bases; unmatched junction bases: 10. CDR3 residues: CASSRAPLAGGNTDTQYF. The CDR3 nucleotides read TGCGCCAGCAGCCGCGCGCCACTAGCGGGGGGGAACACAGATACGCAGTATTTT. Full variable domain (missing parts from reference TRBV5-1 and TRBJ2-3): KAGVTQTPRYLIKTRGQQVTLSCSPISGHRSVSWYQQTPGQGLQFLFEYFSETQRNKGNFPGRFSGRQFSNSRSEMNVSTLELGDSALYLCASSRAPLAGGNTDTQYFGPGTRLTVL.

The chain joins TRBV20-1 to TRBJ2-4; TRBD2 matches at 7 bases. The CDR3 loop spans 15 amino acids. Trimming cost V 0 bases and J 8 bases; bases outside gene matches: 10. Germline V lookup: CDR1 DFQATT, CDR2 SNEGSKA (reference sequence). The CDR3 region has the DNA TGCAGTGCTAGAGACCCCGGGACCGCGGGGGACATTCAGTACTTC. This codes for CSARDPGTAGDIQYF.

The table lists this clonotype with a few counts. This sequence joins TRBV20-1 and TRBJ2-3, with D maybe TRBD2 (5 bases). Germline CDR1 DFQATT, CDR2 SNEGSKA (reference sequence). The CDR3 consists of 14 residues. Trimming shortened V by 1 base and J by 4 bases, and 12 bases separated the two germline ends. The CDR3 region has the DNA TGCAGTGCTAGAGTACCCCTTAGCGCAGATACGCAGTATTTT. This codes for CSARVPLSADTQYF.